This T cell receptor (beta chain) was identified in a study of T cell responses to AZD1222 COVID-19 vaccine. Findings and limits, study-wide: The study sampled repertoires only after the peak T cell response.

Method: immunoSEQ multiplex PCR; TCRdb's copy keeps in-frame clones and lacks some. The sample includes about 93,000 clones, nearly 90% of them seen just once. About this clone: Its antigen is not known.

The input for sequencing was peripheral blood, taken on day 0 of MenACWY control vaccination. This TCR was sampled from an adult in good health.

Here the CDR3 reads CAWTKGRPFIDKSGYTF. CDR3 nucleotides: TGTGCCTGGACAAAGGGACGCCCGTTCATAGATAAGTCTGGCTACACCTTC. V is TRBV30 and J is TRBJ1-2, with a tentative D call TRBD1 (5 bases). The germline V gene has CDR1 GTSNPN and CDR2 SVGIG (reference sequence). The CDR3 totals 17 residues. V was trimmed by 4 bases and J by 7 bases, leaving 28 bases between them.